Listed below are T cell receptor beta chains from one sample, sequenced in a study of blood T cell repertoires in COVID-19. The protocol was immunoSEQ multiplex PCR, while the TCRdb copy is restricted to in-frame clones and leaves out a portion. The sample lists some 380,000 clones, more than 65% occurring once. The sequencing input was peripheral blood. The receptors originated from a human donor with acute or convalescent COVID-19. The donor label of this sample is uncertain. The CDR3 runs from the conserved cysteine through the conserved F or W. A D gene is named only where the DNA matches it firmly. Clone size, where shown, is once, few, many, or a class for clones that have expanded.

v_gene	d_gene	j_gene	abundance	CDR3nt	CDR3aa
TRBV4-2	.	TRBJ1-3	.	TGTGCCAGCAGCCAAGAGGGTCCCGGGAGCGGAAACACCATATATTTT	CASSQEGPGSGNTIYF
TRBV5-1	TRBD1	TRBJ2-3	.	TGCGCCAGCAGCTTGGTAGTGGCGGGACAGGGTGCCGCAGATACGCAGTATTTT	CASSLVVAGQGAADTQYF
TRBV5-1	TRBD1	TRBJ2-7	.	TGCGCCAGCAGCTTGAGGGACAGCCACTCCTACGAGCAGTACTTC	CASSLRDSHSYEQYF
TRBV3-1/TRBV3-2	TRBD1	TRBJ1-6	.	TGTGCCAGCAGCCAAGCAGCCGGGACAGTGTCACCCCTCCACTTT	CASSQAAGTVSPLHF
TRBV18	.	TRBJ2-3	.	TGTGCCAGCTCACCTCTCCGAGGAGGAGATACGCAGTATTTT	CASSPLRGGDTQYF
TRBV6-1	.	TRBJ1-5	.	TGTGCCAGCAGTGAAGGACAGTTCAATCAGCCCCAGCATTTT	CASSEGQFNQPQHF
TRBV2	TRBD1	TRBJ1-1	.	TGTGCCAGCCGGTCACAGGGGGCGATGGGGACTGAAGCTTTCTTT	CASRSQGAMGTEAFF
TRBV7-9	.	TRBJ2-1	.	TGTGCCAGCAGCTTAGCGACTAGGGGCAGCTCCTACAATGAGCAGTTCTTC	CASSLATRGSSYNEQFF
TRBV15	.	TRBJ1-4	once	TGTGCCACCAGCAGAGATGGACGCGGAGGTAATGAAAAACTGTTTTTT	CATSRDGRGGNEKLFF
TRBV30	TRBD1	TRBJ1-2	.	TGTGCCTCCTGGGACAGGTACAACTATGGCTACACCTTC	CASWDRYNYGYTF
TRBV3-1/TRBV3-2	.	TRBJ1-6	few	TGTGCCAGCAGCCAAGTCGGGCAGGGAAATTCACCCCTCCACTTT	CASSQVGQGNSPLHF
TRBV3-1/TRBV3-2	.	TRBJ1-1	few	TGTGCCAGCAGTATCATAGGGGTCACTGAAGCTTTCTTT	CASSIIGVTEAFF
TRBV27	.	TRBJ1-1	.	TGTGCCAGCAAACTCCAGGGGTGGGGGAACACTGAAGCTTTCTTT	CASKLQGWGNTEAFF
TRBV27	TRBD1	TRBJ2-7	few	TGTGCCAGCAGTTTAGGGGACAGCTACGAGCAGTACTTC	CASSLGDSYEQYF
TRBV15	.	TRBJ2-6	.	TGTGCCACCAGCCCTAGAGATAGGGGAGGCTCGTATGGGGCCAACGTCCTGACTTTC	CATSPRDRGGSYGANVLTF
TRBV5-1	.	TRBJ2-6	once	TGCGCCAGCAGCTTGGAGTTTTTCCCAACAAGCTCTGGGGCCAACGTCCTGACTTTC	CASSLEFFPTSSGANVLTF
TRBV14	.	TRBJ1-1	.	TGTGCCAGCAGCCTCACACGGGATTCCATGGCTTTCTTT	CASSLTRDSMAFF
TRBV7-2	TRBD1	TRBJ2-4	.	TGTGCCAGCAGCTTAGGGTACAGGGGATTTTCCAAAAACATTCAGTACTTC	CASSLGYRGFSKNIQYF
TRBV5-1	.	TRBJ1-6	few	TGCGCCAGCAGCCCCGGGACAACCCCCTCCTATAATTCACCCCTCCACTTT	CASSPGTTPSYNSPLHF
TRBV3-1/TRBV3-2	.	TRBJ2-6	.	TGTGCCAGCAGCCCACAGGGTTCTGGGGCCAACGTCCTGACTTTC	CASSPQGSGANVLTF
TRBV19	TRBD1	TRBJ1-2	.	TGTGCCAGTTGGACAGGGCGAATCGATGGCTACACCTTC	CASWTGRIDGYTF
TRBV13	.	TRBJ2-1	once	TGTGCCAGCAGCTTCGACAGGAGCTCCTACAATGAGCAGTTCTTC	CASSFDRSSYNEQFF
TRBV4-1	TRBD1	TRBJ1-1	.	TGCGCCAGCAGCCTGCGGACAGGGCAGAACACTGAAGCTTTCTTT	CASSLRTGQNTEAFF
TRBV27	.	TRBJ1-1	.	TGTGCCAGCAGTCCAAAAAACAGCCCCATGAACACTGAAGCTTTCTTT	CASSPKNSPMNTEAFF
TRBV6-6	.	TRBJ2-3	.	TGTGCCAGCAGTTCCCGACTAGTTGAAGATACGCAGTATTTT	CASSSRLVEDTQYF
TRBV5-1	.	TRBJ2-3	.	TGCGCCAGCAGCTTGGTGGCAGGAAGCACAGATACGCAGTATTTT	CASSLVAGSTDTQYF
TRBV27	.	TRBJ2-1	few	TGTGCCAGCAGTTCCCGGGGAACCGCCCCCAATGAGCAGTTCTTC	CASSSRGTAPNEQFF
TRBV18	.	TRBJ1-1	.	TGTGCCAGCTCACGCGGACAGAAGAACACTGAAGCTTTCTTT	CASSRGQKNTEAFF
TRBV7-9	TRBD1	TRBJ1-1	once	TGTGCCAGCAGCTTACAGGGGGCGAGAACTGAAGCTTTCTTT	CASSLQGARTEAFF
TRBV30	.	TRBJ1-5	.	TGTGCCTGGAGCGACCTGGGACTGAGAAATCAGCCCCAGCATTTT	CAWSDLGLRNQPQHF
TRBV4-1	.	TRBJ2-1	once	TGCGCCAGCAGCCAGCCGAGTAGCTCCTACAATGAGCAGTTCTTC	CASSQPSSSYNEQFF
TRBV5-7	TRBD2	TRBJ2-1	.	TGTGCCAGCAGCTGTGTTTACCTAGCGGGTTCCGGAAACTACAATGAGCAGTTCTTC	CASSCVYLAGSGNYNEQFF
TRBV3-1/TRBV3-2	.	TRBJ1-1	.	TGTGCCAGCAGACACCAGGGTATAGGCACTGAAGCTTTCTTT	CASRHQGIGTEAFF
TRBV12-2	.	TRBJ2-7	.	TGTGCAAGTCGCTTAGAGGCAGGGGAGCCCTACGAGCAGTACTTC	CASRLEAGEPYEQYF
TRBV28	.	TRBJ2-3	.	TGTGCCAGCAGTTGGGCTAGCACAGATACGCAGTATTTT	CASSWASTDTQYF
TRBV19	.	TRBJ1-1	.	TGTGCCAGTAGTATAGATCGGGGGGCGAACACTGAAGCTTTCTTT	CASSIDRGANTEAFF
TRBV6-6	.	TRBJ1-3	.	TGTGCCAGTTCCCCGGGGGTAACTGGAAACACCATATATTTT	CASSPGVTGNTIYF
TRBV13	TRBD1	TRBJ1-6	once	TGTGCCAGCAGCGTCCGACAGGGGAGCGATTCACCCCTCCACTTT	CASSVRQGSDSPLHF
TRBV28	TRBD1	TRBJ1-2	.	TGTGCCAGCAGTCAGGACAGGGTTGGCTACACCTTC	CASSQDRVGYTF
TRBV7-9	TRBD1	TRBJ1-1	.	TGTGCCAGCAGCCCCAGGGGGGACACTGAAGCTTTCTTT	CASSPRGDTEAFF
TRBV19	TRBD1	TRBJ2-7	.	TGTGCCAGTAGCTATCCGGGACAGGCAATCTACGAGCAGTACTTC	CASSYPGQAIYEQYF
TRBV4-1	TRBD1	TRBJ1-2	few	TGCGCCAGCAGCCAAGCCGGGACAGGGGCCTACGTTTATGGCTACACCTTC	CASSQAGTGAYVYGYTF
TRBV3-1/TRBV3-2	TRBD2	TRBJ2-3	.	TGTGCCAGCAGCCAAGATCGGGGGGAGGTGGGGTCGCTCACAGATACGCAGTATTTT	CASSQDRGEVGSLTDTQYF
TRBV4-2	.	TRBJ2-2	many	TGTGCCAGCAGCCAAGGGGAGAACCTTATGGACACCGGGGAGCTGTTTTTT	CASSQGENLMDTGELFF
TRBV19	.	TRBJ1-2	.	TGTGCCAGTAGTAAGCAGGTACTCTCTAACTATGGCTACACCTTC	CASSKQVLSNYGYTF
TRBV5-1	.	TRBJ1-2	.	TGCGCCAGCAGCTTGGCGCAGGCTAACTATGGCTACACCTTC	CASSLAQANYGYTF
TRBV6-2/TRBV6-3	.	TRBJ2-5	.	TGTGCCAGCAGCCCACCCCGCCAGGGATCCAGGACCCAGTACTTC	CASSPPRQGSRTQYF
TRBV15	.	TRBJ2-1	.	TGTGCCACCAGCAGAGAGGGTAGCGAGGACAATGAGCAGTTCTTC	CATSREGSEDNEQFF
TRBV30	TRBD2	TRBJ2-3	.	TGTGCCTGGAGTGGGGGAGGGGATACGCAGTATTTT	CAWSGGGDTQYF
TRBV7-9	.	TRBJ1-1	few	TGTGCCAGCAGCTCCCAGGGAGGGCACACTGAAGCTTTCTTT	CASSSQGGHTEAFF
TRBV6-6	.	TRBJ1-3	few	TGTGCCAGCACCCTAGAAGACTCTGGAAACACCATATATTTT	CASTLEDSGNTIYF